Listed below are T cell receptor beta chains from one sample, sequenced in a study of OX40 agonist ivuxolimab in advanced cancers. Measured with immunoSEQ multiplex PCR; TCRdb has only the in-frame clones, and not every one. The data contain tens of thousands of clones, 80% to 95% of them singletons. The starting material was CD4+ or CD8+ T cells sorted from blood, obtained in a trial of the OX40 agonist ivuxolimab. The receptors come from an adult with an advanced solid tumor such as melanoma, head and neck, liver or kidney cancer. Each CDR3 is given with its conserved first and last residue. The D gene is left open where the match is weak. The size of a clone is reported for some rows only, either as once, few or many, or as a class for expanded clones.

d_call	v_call	clone_size	j_call	cdr3_nt	cdr3_aa
TRBD1	TRBV5-1	NA	TRBJ1-2	TGCGCCAGCAGCCGGGATCCGGGACAGCTTTCCGGCTACACCTTC	CASSRDPGQLSGYTF
TRBD1	TRBV6-5	NA	TRBJ1-4	TGTGCCAGCAGTTACTCGTCCGGGACAGTTAATGAAAAACTGTTTTTT	CASSYSSGTVNEKLFF
NA	TRBV2	NA	TRBJ1-2	TGTGCCAGCAGTGAAGCCAGGCCCTATGGCTACACCTTC	CASSEARPYGYTF
TRBD1	TRBV30	NA	TRBJ2-1	TGTGCCTCACCAGGACAGGGAGAGGGCAGTGAGCAGTTCTTC	CASPGQGEGSEQFF
TRBD1	TRBV25-1	NA	TRBJ1-1	TGTGCCAGCAGTGAATTTGGACAGGGAGTCACTGAAGCTTTCTTT	CASSEFGQGVTEAFF
NA	TRBV11-1	NA	TRBJ2-1	TGTGCCAGCAGCTTAACCGAGGCCTACAATGAGCAGTTCTTC	CASSLTEAYNEQFF
NA	TRBV15	NA	TRBJ1-5	TGTGCCACCAGCAGAGATCTACAGGGCCGCAATCAGCCCCAGCATTTT	CATSRDLQGRNQPQHF
TRBD1	TRBV6-1	NA	TRBJ2-7	TGTGCCAGCAGCTTGGGACAGGGGTCCTACGAGCAGTACTTC	CASSLGQGSYEQYF
NA	TRBV27	NA	TRBJ1-5	TGTGCCAGCAGTTCAGGACTGAGCGTGGCCCAGCATTTT	CASSSGLSVAQHF
NA	TRBV21-1	NA	TRBJ2-7	TGTGCCAGCAGCACCCGCCGGACGAAGGTCTACGAGCAGTACTTC	CASSTRRTKVYEQYF
NA	TRBV27	NA	TRBJ1-1	TGTGCCAGCAGTATTCGACAGGTGGGCACTGAAGCTTTCTTT	CASSIRQVGTEAFF
TRBD2	TRBV11-2	NA	TRBJ2-3	TGTGCCAGCAGCTTACGTATGGCTAGCGGGGTCAGCACAGATACGCAGTATTTT	CASSLRMASGVSTDTQYF
TRBD2	TRBV5-1	once	TRBJ2-1	TGCGCCAGCAGCTTGGCCAGCGGGGGGGCCGGCAATGAGCAGTTCTTC	CASSLASGGAGNEQFF
NA	TRBV25-1	NA	TRBJ1-1	TGTGCCAGCAGCGAATGGGGAAGGGACACTGAAGCTTTCTTT	CASSEWGRDTEAFF
TRBD1	TRBV9	few	TRBJ1-4	TGTGCCAGCAGCGCAGCACAGGGGGCAGAGTATGAAAAACTGTTTTTT	CASSAAQGAEYEKLFF